A single sample is the source of the 14 T cell receptor beta chains below, sequenced in a study of blood T cell repertoires in COVID-19. Produced via immunoSEQ multiplex PCR; TCRdb's table is partial and in-frame only. The data show roughly 200,000 clones, around 80% seen once. The sample was peripheral blood. The source of these receptors is a woman aged 40 to 49 with COVID-19, enrolled during active disease.

The CDR3 sequence is CASSSGTNTQYF. CDR3 DNA sequence: TGTGCCAGCAGTTCCGGGACTAATACGCAGTATTTT. The chain is built from TRBV27 and TRBJ2-3; 7 bases match TRBD2. J gave up 7 bases and V 4 bases, and 2 bases lay outside the gene matches. The CDR3 loop spans 12 amino acids. Germline CDR1 and CDR2: MNHEY and SMNVEV (reference sequence).

CDR3 DNA: TGTGCCAGTAGTATGGGCAGGGGGCTTACTGAAGCTTTCTTT. Its translation is CASSMGRGLTEAFF. This chain uses TRBV19 with TRBJ1-1, with 8 nucleotides matching TRBD1. V shed 3 bases, J shed 5 bases, and the junction held 5 bases outside the gene matches. Germline V gene lookup returns CDR1 LNHDA and CDR2 SQIVND (reference sequence). The CDR3 is 14 amino acids.

The chain combines TRBV28 with TRBJ2-1; weak D call: TRBD2 (5 bases). The germline gives CDR1 MDHEN, CDR2 SYDVKM. The germline V and J ends were trimmed by 7 bases and 9 bases, with 22 bases remaining between them. The CDR3 runs 15 residues. The DNA of the CDR3 is TGTGCCAGCAACCCCAGGAGCGGCCTCCGGGGTGAGCAGTTCTTC. This encodes CASNPRSGLRGEQFF.

Turning to this clone: At the DNA level, this CDR3 is encoded by other sequences in the same sample as well. The chain employs TRBV18 and TRBJ2-5, with D maybe TRBD2 (5 bases). The germline gives CDR1 KGHSH, CDR2 LQKENI. This CDR3 spans 14 amino acids. V lost 0 bases to trimming and J lost 2 bases, with 7 bases between them. This CDR3 reads CASSPPSGQETQYF. The CDR3 DNA follows: TGTGCCAGCTCACCACCGAGCGGACAAGAGACCCAGTACTTC.

The chain's CDR3 is CASSLSPVAFYEQYF. DNA of the CDR3: TGTGCCAGCAGTTTATCCCCGGTCGCCTTCTACGAGCAGTACTTC. The chain recombines TRBV27 with TRBJ2-7; D is ambiguous. This CDR3 spans 15 amino acids. V was trimmed by 0 bases and J by 3 bases, leaving 12 bases between them. Germline lookup yields CDR1 MNHEY and CDR2 SMNVEV (reference sequence).

About this clone: An end of the junction differs from the germline gene, which may be a read error. The chain links TRBV6-2 or TRBV6-3 to TRBJ2-7; TRBD2 aligns across 12 bases. The germline CDR1 and CDR2 sequences are MNHEY and SVGEGT. CDR3 length: 11 amino acids. The CDR3, as DNA: TGTGCCAGCAGCCATGGGACTAGCGGGTCCTTC. The encoded protein is CASSHGTSGSF.

This chain uses TRBV12-2 with TRBJ2-4; no DNA check was done on the table's D call, TRBD2. TRBV12-2 is tagged as a pseudogene. This CDR3 has 19 residues. CDR3 loop: CASRLRARRGRRAKNIQYF. CDR3 nucleotide sequence: TGTGCAAGTCGCTTGCGTGCACGGCGCGGGAGGAGGGCCAAAAACATTCAGTACTTC.

In DNA, the CDR3 is TGTGCCAGTAGTATGTTGACAGTCATGGGCAATCAGCCCCAGCATTTT. This gives the protein CASSMLTVMGNQPQHF. This chain uses TRBV19 with TRBJ1-5, with D maybe TRBD1 (5 bases). Germline assignment: CDR1 LNHDA and CDR2 SQIVND (reference sequence). This CDR3 region has 16 residues. V shed 3 bases and J shed 2 bases, with 14 bases lying between them.

This chain uses TRBV4-1 with TRBJ2-5; perhaps TRBD2 as D (7 bases). Germline V lookup: CDR1 MGHRA, CDR2 YSYEKL. The CDR3 is made up of 14 amino acids. Between the trimmed V and J ends, which lost 1 base and 5 bases, there was a span of 11 bases. The CDR3 protein is CASSQVRGGETQYF. The CDR3 DNA reads TGCGCCAGCAGCCAAGTCAGGGGAGGGGAGACCCAGTACTTC.

This chain joins TRBV24-1 and TRBJ1-5; D remains ambiguous. This CDR3 has 11 residues. Trimming took off 9 bases at V and 9 bases at J, with 11 bases between the two ends. CDR1 is KGHDR and CDR2 is SFDVKD in the germline V gene. CDR3 loop: CATGPLGPQHF. CDR3 nucleotide sequence: TGTGCCACCGGGCCTCTTGGGCCCCAGCATTTT.

The table lists this clone with a few counts. The chain employs TRBV19 and TRBJ2-1, with D possibly TRBD2 on 5 matching bases. The CDR3 has 16 residues. In germline, CDR1 is LNHDA, CDR2 SQIVND (reference sequence). V lost 1 base and J lost 7, with 17 bases in between. CDR3 sequence reads: CASSIAPHSGINEQFF. The CDR3 DNA follows: TGTGCCAGTAGTATAGCACCCCATTCGGGGATTAATGAGCAGTTCTTC.

The rearrangement joins TRBV4-1 to TRBJ2-1; D gene unclear. Germline V gene sequence: CDR1 MGHRA, CDR2 YSYEKL. The CDR3 spans 12 residues. Trimming left V 1 base short and J 6 bases short, with 4 bases between. This CDR3 is CASSQVINEQFF. CDR3 nucleotides: TGCGCCAGCAGCCAAGTCATCAATGAGCAGTTCTTC.

The chain combines TRBV3-1 (or the pseudogene TRBV3-2) with TRBJ1-6, with 10 bases identical to TRBD1. V was pared by 5 bases and J by 7 bases, with 2 bases of the junction left unmatched. The germline V gene has CDR1 LGHDT and CDR2 YNNKEL (reference sequence). The CDR3 spans 14 residues. Here the CDR3 DNA reads TGTGCCAGCAGCGGGACAGGGGTCAATTCACCCCTCCACTTT. Translated, it gives CASSGTGVNSPLHF.

This clone occurred a few times. Here the CDR3 DNA reads TGTGCCAGCAGTTCAGGCACTGAAGCTTTCTTT. This codes for CASSSGTEAFF. This chain joins TRBV12-3 or TRBV12-4 and TRBJ1-1; no reliable D call. V was trimmed by 4 bases and J by 4 bases, leaving 4 bases between them. This CDR3 spans 11 amino acids.